What follows are 30 T cell receptor beta chains derived from one specimen sequenced in a study of blood T cell repertoires in COVID-19. The repertoire was sequenced with immunoSEQ multiplex PCR; TCRdb's copy has only in-frame clones and lacks some. The table shows hundreds of thousands of clones, with around 87% occurring only once. Sequenced input: peripheral blood. The receptor set was obtained from a young woman who had recovered from COVID-19.

This chain connects TRBV13 to TRBJ2-2; D is possibly TRBD1 (6 bases). Trimming took off 5 bases at V and 0 bases at J, with 13 bases between the two ends. Germline values: CDR1 PRHDT, CDR2 FYEKMQ (reference sequence). The CDR3 totals 16 residues. The CDR3: CASSQLDSANTGELFF. The CDR3 DNA reads TGTGCCAGCAGCCAGTTGGACAGCGCGAACACCGGGGAGCTGTTTTTT.

V usage is TRBV7-9 and J usage is TRBJ2-7, with D perhaps matching TRBD1 (5 bases). This CDR3 region has 16 residues. Trimming removed 4 bases at V and 2 bases at J, with 18 bases between. From germline, CDR1 is SEHNR and CDR2 FQNEAQ (reference sequence). The CDR3 sequence is CASSSMRRGATYEQYF. As DNA, the CDR3 is TGTGCCAGCAGCTCCATGCGGCGTGGGGCGACCTACGAGCAGTACTTC.

This clone was picked up a small number of times. The rearrangement joins TRBV3-1 (or the pseudogene TRBV3-2) to TRBJ2-5, with 7 positions matching TRBD1. V shed 3 bases, J shed 0 bases, and the junction held 1 base outside the gene matches. CDR3 length: 14 amino acids. Germline-derived CDR1 and CDR2 are LGHDT and YNNKEL (reference sequence). In DNA, the CDR3 is TGTGCCAGCAGCCACCAGGGGGACCAAGAGACCCAGTACTTC. This sequence encodes CASSHQGDQETQYF.

This clone was observed once. J is TRBJ2-1 and V is TRBV5-6; D is possibly TRBD1 (5 bases). This CDR3 is built from 15 residues. The V end lost 1 base, the J end lost 3 bases, and 11 bases lay between the germline ends. Germline values: CDR1 SGHDT, CDR2 YYEEEE. The CDR3 DNA reads as TGTGCCAGCAGCTTGTTTGCCAGGGACTACAATGAGCAGTTCTTC. This sequence encodes CASSLFARDYNEQFF.

The chain couples TRBV7-2 to TRBJ2-3; a possible D gene is TRBD2 (7 bases). The germline V gene encodes CDR1 SGHTA and CDR2 FQGNSA. The CDR3 covers 14 residues. V was clipped by 1 base and J by 12 bases, with 17 bases between them. The chain's CDR3 is CASSLGGGASFQYF. CDR3 DNA: TGTGCCAGCAGCTTAGGTGGGGGGGCCAGTTTCCAGTATTTT.

This chain uses TRBV10-3 with TRBJ2-5; no definite D call. The CDR3 sequence is 14 residues long. The V gene's germline CDR1 is ENHRY and CDR2 SYGVKD. V lost 0 bases and J 4 bases, leaving 9 bases between the germline ends. The CDR3 sequence: CAISESTAVETQYF. CDR3 nucleotide sequence: TGTGCCATCAGTGAGTCAACGGCGGTAGAGACCCAGTACTTC.

This CDR3 reads CASSLNRENTEAFF. The DNA of the CDR3 is TGTGCCAGCAGCCTCAACAGGGAAAACACTGAAGCTTTCTTT. The J gene is TRBJ1-1, the V gene TRBV5-4; D perhaps matches TRBD1 (6 bases). V gave up 4 bases and J gave up 2 bases, with 12 bases separating them. Looked up from germline, CDR1 is SGHNT and CDR2 is YYREEE (reference sequence). The CDR3 loop spans 14 amino acids. Supplemented by reference TRBV5-4 and TRBJ1-1, the full variable domain reads ETGVTQSPTHLIKTRGQQVTLRCSSQSGHNTVSWYQQALGQGPQFIFQYYREEENGRGNFPPRFSGLQFPNYSSELNVNALELDDSALYLCASSLNRENTEAFFGQGTRLTVV.

The table lists this clone with a few counts. The V and J genes are TRBV16 and TRBJ1-2; D gene unclear. In germline, CDR1 is KGHSY, CDR2 FQNENV. Trimming pared 2 bases from V and 6 bases from J, leaving 10 bases between. The CDR3 contains 13 residues. CDR3 bases: TGTGCCAGCAGCCAAGAGGAGGGCCATGGCTACACCTTC. This codes for CASSQEEGHGYTF.

The rearrangement uses TRBV6-2 or TRBV6-3 and TRBJ1-1; 9 positions agree with TRBD1. Per the germline V gene, CDR1 is MNHEY and CDR2 is SVGEGT. This CDR3 comprises 19 residues. V shed 0 bases, J shed 6 bases, and the junction held 17 bases outside the gene matches. This chain's CDR3 is CASSYSILPQDRGWAEAFF. The CDR3 region has the DNA TGTGCCAGCAGTTACTCGATATTACCGCAGGACAGGGGATGGGCTGAAGCTTTCTTT.

The rearrangement uses TRBV27 and TRBJ1-1, with 9 bases aligning to TRBD1. The CDR3 contains 15 residues. V lost 4 bases, J lost 5 bases, and 8 bases stayed unmatched. Germline values: CDR1 MNHEY, CDR2 SMNVEV (reference sequence). The CDR3 region has the DNA TGTGCCAGCAGTTACTGGACAGGGGTAGGGACTGAAGCTTTCTTT. Encoded protein: CASSYWTGVGTEAFF.

This rearrangement joins TRBV6-6 to TRBJ2-7, with a weak D call TRBD1 (6 bases). The germline V gene has CDR1 MNHNY and CDR2 SVGAGI (reference sequence). The germline V and J ends were trimmed by 7 bases and 4 bases, with 20 bases remaining between them. This CDR3 has 15 residues. The DNA for the CDR3 is TGTGCCAGCACCCCAGGGAGACAGGCCGGTTACGAGCAGTACTTC. It specifies CASTPGRQAGYEQYF.

The chain has TRBV20-1 and TRBJ2-2; D is unclear. Germline CDR1 reads DFQATT; CDR2 reads SNEGSKA (reference sequence). V was cut by 3 bases and J by 6 bases, with 11 bases left in between. The CDR3 is made up of 13 amino acids. The DNA of the CDR3 is TGCAGTGCTAGTAAAAAATCTTCCGGGGAGCTGTTTTTT. It translates to CSASKKSSGELFF.

This clone was seen more than once but under ten times. The chain links TRBV30 to TRBJ1-2, with D possibly being TRBD1 (5 bases). Germline assignment: CDR1 GTSNPN and CDR2 SVGIG (reference sequence). V lost 2 bases and J 3 bases, leaving 13 bases between the germline ends. The CDR3 runs to 14 residues. The CDR3 loop reads CAWSWAGRDYGYTF. The CDR3 DNA is TGTGCCTGGAGTTGGGCAGGGAGGGACTATGGCTACACCTTC.

The chain recombines TRBV6-5 with TRBJ1-1; the match to TRBD1 covers 7 bases. This CDR3 is 13 amino acids long. Germline CDR1 MNHEY, CDR2 SVGAGI. V dropped 2 bases and J dropped 11; count of bases not matched to a gene: 8. The DNA for the CDR3 is TGTGCCAGCAGTTACACTATACAGGGGCTGGCTTTCTTT. As protein: CASSYTIQGLAFF.

V usage is TRBV5-1 and J usage is TRBJ1-1; D is uncertain. The CDR3 consists of 14 residues. Germline V gene data show CDR1 as SGHRS and CDR2 as YFSETQ. Trimming left V 7 bases short and J 0 bases short, with 13 bases between. The DNA of the CDR3 is TGCGCCAGCGGATTGGACGGGTTGAACACTGAAGCTTTCTTT. Translating gives CASGLDGLNTEAFF.

V gene TRBV2 combines with J gene TRBJ2-5; 14 bases fit TRBD2. The V gene end was trimmed by 4 bases and the J gene end by 3 bases; junction bases not matched to a gene: 1. The CDR3 is 15 amino acids. Germline V gives CDR1 SNHLY, CDR2 FYNNEI. The DNA for the CDR3 is TGTGCCAGCAGTGGGGGACTAGCGGGAGAAGAGACCCAGTACTTC. Protein: CASSGGLAGEETQYF.

This clone has ten or more counts. The chain uses TRBV30 and TRBJ2-7; 8 positions agree with TRBD2. The CDR3 has 15 residues. Germline V CDR1 and CDR2: GTSNPN, SVGIG (reference sequence). After removal of 0 bases from V and 7 bases from J, the junction contained 11 bases not matched to a gene. CDR3 bases: TGTGCCTGGAGTGTAGGAGCGGGGGCCTCTGTTGAGCAGTACTTC. This encodes CAWSVGAGASVEQYF.

In regard to this clone: The sample carries other DNA sequences with the same CDR3. This chain uses TRBV5-1 with TRBJ2-3; D is uncertain. CDR3 size: 12 residues. The germline CDR1 and CDR2 sequences are SGHRS and YFSETQ. V was shortened by 1 base and J by 5 bases, with 5 bases between the two germline ends. CDR3 in amino acids: CASSLRGDTQYF. The CDR3 coding sequence is TGCGCCAGCAGCTTGAGAGGAGATACGCAGTATTTT.

J is TRBJ2-6 and V is TRBV7-8; D gene uncertain. The CDR3 is 17 residues long. Trimming pared 5 bases from V and 4 bases from J, leaving 18 bases between. The germline V gene encodes CDR1 SGHVS and CDR2 FQNEAQ. The CDR3 region has the DNA TGTGCCAGCAGCACCCTACCCGCCGGGTCAGGGGCCAACGTCCTGACTTTC. Amino acid sequence: CASSTLPAGSGANVLTF.

This clone showed up just a few times. The rearrangement joins TRBV12-3 or TRBV12-4 to TRBJ2-2; D gene uncertain. The ends were cut back, 3 bases at V and 4 bases at J, with 3 bases in the middle. This CDR3 is built from 12 residues. As DNA, the CDR3 is TGTGCCAGCAGTTTCTTCACCGGGGAGCTGTTTTTT. It specifies CASSFFTGELFF.

The rearrangement links TRBV19 to TRBJ1-2, with 8 positions matching TRBD1. Unmatched junction bases numbered 8, after V lost 6 bases and J lost 2 bases. The germline V gene encodes CDR1 LNHDA and CDR2 SQIVND (reference sequence). There are 15 residues in the CDR3. The CDR3 nucleotides are TGTGCCAGTAGATTATGGGGACAGGAAAACTATGGCTACACCTTC. Translation gives CASRLWGQENYGYTF.

The chain carries TRBV5-8 and TRBJ2-7, with D perhaps TRBD1 or TRBD2 (6 bases each). Germline CDR1 reads SGHTS; CDR2 reads YDEGEE. This CDR3 region has 14 residues. V shed 4 bases and J shed 8 bases, with 19 bases lying between them. The CDR3 sequence: CASSLEGVGMKQYF. The CDR3 DNA reads TGTGCCAGCAGCCTGGAGGGGGTAGGGATGAAGCAGTACTTC. Full variable domain (outside the CDR3, taken from reference TRBV5-8 and TRBJ2-7): EAGVTQSPTHLIKTRGQQATLRCSPISGHTSVYWYQQALGLGLQFLLWYDEGEERNRGNFPPRFSGRQFPNYSSELNVNALELEDSALYLCASSLEGVGMKQYFGPGTRLTVT.

The V call is TRBV6-5, the J call TRBJ1-5; D is ambiguous. Trimming pared 4 bases from V and 0 bases from J, leaving 10 bases between. Germline lookup yields CDR1 MNHEY and CDR2 SVGAGI. This CDR3 has 15 amino acids. The CDR3, as DNA: TGTGCCAGCAGTTGGTCGCGAGATAGCAATCAGCCCCAGCATTTT. Translation: CASSWSRDSNQPQHF.

This clone was seen more than once but under ten times. Additional DNA sequences in this sample encode the identical CDR3. The V and J genes are TRBV4-2 and TRBJ2-7, with 9 positions matching TRBD2. The CDR3 length is 13 residues. The germline gives CDR1 LGHNA, CDR2 YNFKEQ. V lost 3 bases and J lost 3; bases outside the gene matches: 0. CDR3 in amino acids: CASSQTSGYEQYF. CDR3 bases: TGTGCCAGCAGCCAGACTAGCGGCTACGAGCAGTACTTC.

J is TRBJ1-2 and V is TRBV5-1, with a tentative D call TRBD1 (5 bases). This CDR3 region has 13 residues. The germline V and J ends were trimmed by 2 bases and 8 bases, with 13 bases remaining between them. Germline values: CDR1 SGHRS, CDR2 YFSETQ. Here the CDR3 DNA reads TGCGCCAGCAGCTTATCCAGGGAAGTGGGCTACACCTTC. Encoded protein: CASSLSREVGYTF.

The CDR3 nucleotides read TGTGCCAGCTCACCAGACAGGGGGCTCTCTGGAAACACCATATATTTT. This sequence encodes CASSPDRGLSGNTIYF. The V and J genes are TRBV18 and TRBJ1-3; TRBD1 matches 10 bases. This CDR3 contains 16 residues. Germline V CDR1 and CDR2: KGHSH, LQKENI. The V gene end was trimmed by 2 bases and the J gene end by 0 bases; junction bases not matched to a gene: 1.

In regard to this clone: Relative to the germline gene, one junction end is altered; a read error may explain this. This chain links TRBV19 with TRBJ1-1; possible D gene TRBD1, 5 bases. Per the germline V gene, CDR1 is LNHDA and CDR2 is SQIVND (reference sequence). CDR3 length: 14 amino acids. CDR3 in amino acids: CASSRRDLITEAFF. CDR3 DNA sequence: TGTGCCAGCAGTAGGAGGGACCTCATCACTGAAGCTTTCTTT.

The chain recombines TRBV5-1 with TRBJ2-3; 9 bases are shared with TRBD2. The CDR3 is 15 residues long. Per the germline V gene, CDR1 is SGHRS and CDR2 is YFSETQ. J was trimmed by 4 bases and V by 4 bases; bases with no gene match: 7. CDR3 in DNA: TGCGCCAGCAGCACCGGACTAGCGATCCCAGATACGCAGTATTTT. It yields the protein CASSTGLAIPDTQYF.

This chain uses TRBV6-4 with TRBJ1-2; tentative D call: TRBD1 (5 bases). This CDR3 has 13 amino acids. The ends were cut back, 4 bases at V and 7 bases at J, with 13 bases in the middle. Germline V CDR1 and CDR2: MRHNA, SNTAGT. CDR3 region: CASSVAGGAGYTF. CDR3 DNA sequence: TGTGCCAGCAGTGTCGCGGGGGGTGCTGGCTACACCTTC.

The chain has TRBV28 and TRBJ1-1, with 8 bases lining up with TRBD1. Germline loops: CDR1 MDHEN, CDR2 SYDVKM. V dropped 2 bases and J dropped 10; count of bases not matched to a gene: 12. This CDR3 region has 15 residues. Here the CDR3 DNA reads TGTGCCAGCAGTTTAAAAGCGACAGGGGTTTTGCGAGCTTTCTTT. Translation gives CASSLKATGVLRAFF.